These 29 T cell receptor beta chains were sequenced from one sample in a study of radiotherapy plus CTLA-4 blockade in lung cancer. Generated by immunoSEQ multiplex PCR, the TCRdb table keeps only in-frame clones and is missing some. The data hold tens of thousands of clones, with roughly 81% observed a single time. Sequencing used peripheral blood, obtained from a patient treated with radiotherapy plus ipilimumab. The source is a human donor with non-small cell lung cancer whose response to radiotherapy plus ipilimumab could not be evaluated.

V usage is TRBV2 and J usage is TRBJ2-3, with D hard to call. The germline V and J ends were trimmed by 5 bases and 3 bases, with 6 bases remaining between them. Germline CDR1 is SNHLY and CDR2 is FYNNEI. This CDR3 contains 12 residues. In nucleotides, the CDR3 is TGTGCCAGCAGTCGGAGAACAGATACGCAGTATTTT. Encoded protein: CASSRRTDTQYF. The whole variable domain, filled in from reference TRBV2 and TRBJ2-3, reads EPEVTQTPSHQVTQMGQEVILRCVPISNHLYFYWYRQILGQKVEFLVSFYNNEISEKSEIFDDQFSVERPDGSNFTLKIRSTKLEDSAMYFCASSRRTDTQYFGPGTRLTVL.

This clone was observed once. This chain connects TRBV9 to TRBJ2-3; 9 nucleotides match TRBD2. Germline CDR1 reads SGDLS; CDR2 reads YYNGEE. Losses at the gene ends were 3 bases for V and 1 base for J; bases not matched to a gene: 6. CDR3 length: 16 amino acids. The CDR3 DNA sequence: TGTGCCAGCAGCGGCAGACTAGCGGAACGCACAGATACGCAGTATTTT. It codes for CASSGRLAERTDTQYF.

V gene TRBV5-5 combines with J gene TRBJ2-7; 7 positions agree with TRBD1. Germline CDR1 SGHKS, CDR2 YYEKEE (reference sequence). V lost 4 bases to trimming and J lost 1 base; unmatched junction nucleotides: 5. CDR3 length: 14 amino acids. DNA of the CDR3: TGTGCCAGCAGCGGGTCGACAGGGTCCTACGAGCAGTACTTC. As protein: CASSGSTGSYEQYF.

This CDR3 is CAASSYVRDNEQFF. As DNA, the CDR3 is TGTGCCGCCAGCAGTTACGTCCGGGACAATGAGCAGTTCTTC. The chain recombines TRBV6-6 with TRBJ2-1; no definite D call. CDR1 and CDR2 (germline): MNHNY, SVGAGI (reference sequence). This CDR3 contains 14 residues. V was shortened by 11 bases and J by 5 bases, with 19 bases between the two germline ends.

The chain employs TRBV6-5 and TRBJ1-2; TRBD1 matches at 8 bases. V lost 5 bases, J lost 4 bases, and 9 bases stayed unmatched. Germline V gene data show CDR1 as MNHEY and CDR2 as SVGAGI. This CDR3 spans 15 amino acids. As DNA, the CDR3 is TGTGCCAGCAGTGGGTTGACAGGGGCAGGCTATGGCTACACCTTC. The encoded protein is CASSGLTGAGYGYTF.

The rearrangement links TRBV7-9 to TRBJ2-5; 7 positions agree with TRBD1. The CDR3 contains 13 residues. The V gene's germline CDR1 is SEHNR and CDR2 FQNEAQ (reference sequence). The junction had 5 bases not matched to a gene; V was cut back by 5 bases and J by 5 bases. CDR3 DNA: TGTGCCAGCAGCCCACAGGGGCGGGAGACCCAGTACTTC. Amino acids: CASSPQGRETQYF.

J is TRBJ1-3 and V is TRBV7-6; maybe TRBD1 (5 bases). Germline values: CDR1 SGHVS, CDR2 FNYEAQ. The CDR3 loop spans 17 amino acids. V was clipped by 5 bases and J by 1 base, with 18 bases between them. The CDR3: CASSLSQGGRSGNTIYF. The DNA for the CDR3 is TGTGCCAGCAGCCTTAGTCAGGGAGGGAGGTCTGGAAACACCATATATTTT.

This chain joins TRBV5-1 and TRBJ1-3, with 10 bases aligning to TRBD1. The CDR3 extends over 16 amino acids. After removal of 4 bases from V and 0 bases from J, the junction contained 4 bases not matched to a gene. The germline V gene has CDR1 SGHRS and CDR2 YFSETQ. CDR3 region: CASSEGQGFSGNTIYF. DNA of the CDR3: TGCGCCAGCAGCGAGGGACAGGGGTTCTCTGGAAACACCATATATTTT.

The chain joins TRBV5-1 to TRBJ1-2; tentative D call: TRBD1 (5 bases). The germline CDR1 and CDR2 sequences are SGHRS and YFSETQ. Trimming left V 2 bases short and J 7 bases short, with 9 bases between. The CDR3 has 12 amino acids. CDR3 DNA sequence: TGCGCCAGCAGCTTCGGGGACTTTGGCTACACCTTC. Amino acid sequence: CASSFGDFGYTF.

The chain couples TRBV6-5 to TRBJ2-5; tentatively, D is TRBD2 (5 bases). The J call is in doubt because the DNA end fits TRBJ2-7 better. The germline gives CDR1 MNHEY, CDR2 SVGAGI. CDR3 length: 15 residues. In DNA form, the CDR3 reads TGTGCCAGCGGTCAGGCGGGCCCCGGATCCTACGAGCAGTACTTC. This translates into CASGQAGPGSYEQYF.

The chain combines TRBV27 with TRBJ1-2, with D unresolved. The CDR3 runs 14 residues. Trimming stripped 2 bases from V and 8 bases from J, with 15 bases between. The germline V gene encodes CDR1 MNHEY and CDR2 SMNVEV (reference sequence). The CDR3 nucleotides are TGTGCCAGCAGTTTAGCGCCGGACTCAGGCGGCTACACCTTC. Amino acids: CASSLAPDSGGYTF.

The chain is built from TRBV2 and TRBJ1-2; D is ambiguous. There are 13 residues in the CDR3. Germline CDR1 reads SNHLY; CDR2 reads FYNNEI. The germline V and J ends were trimmed by 4 bases and 6 bases, with 12 bases remaining between them. The CDR3 sequence is CASSGLNPNGYTF. The CDR3 nucleotides are TGTGCCAGCAGTGGACTCAACCCTAATGGCTACACCTTC.

The chain is built from TRBV15 and TRBJ2-3, with 8 bases identical to TRBD1. This CDR3 region has 17 residues. The germline CDR1 and CDR2 sequences are LNHNV and YYDKDF (reference sequence). Losses at the gene ends were 3 bases for V and 0 bases for J; bases not matched to a gene: 8. The CDR3 loop reads CATSSGRRQGSTDTQYF. The DNA of the CDR3 is TGTGCCACCAGCAGTGGGAGAAGACAGGGGAGCACAGATACGCAGTATTTT.

This chain links TRBV5-1 with TRBJ2-1; perhaps TRBD2 as D (6 bases). From germline, CDR1 is SGHRS and CDR2 YFSETQ. The CDR3 is 15 residues long. V was shortened by 0 bases and J by 3 bases, with 10 bases between the two germline ends. CDR3 amino acids: CASSLVADFYNEQFF. The DNA for the CDR3 is TGCGCCAGCAGCTTGGTAGCGGATTTCTACAATGAGCAGTTCTTC.

The chain couples TRBV7-9 to TRBJ2-1; 11 nucleotides match TRBD2. The CDR3 covers 18 residues. Trimming cost V 2 bases and J 0 bases; bases outside gene matches: 6. Germline V gives CDR1 SEHNR, CDR2 FQNEAQ (reference sequence). In nucleotides, the CDR3 is TGTGCCAGCAGCTTACCGGGACTAGCGGACCCCTCCTACAATGAGCAGTTCTTC. It encodes CASSLPGLADPSYNEQFF.

The chain is built from TRBV27 and TRBJ2-7; the match to TRBD1 covers 7 bases. The CDR3 has 12 amino acids. V dropped 8 bases and J dropped 2; count of bases not matched to a gene: 3. Per germline, CDR1 MNHEY and CDR2 SMNVEV (reference sequence). In nucleotides, the CDR3 is TGTGCCAGCCGGGACAGTCCCTACGAGCAGTACTTC. This codes for CASRDSPYEQYF.

The chain uses TRBV28 and TRBJ2-7; D might be TRBD2 (5 bases). CDR3 length: 13 amino acids. CDR1 MDHEN and CDR2 SYDVKM come from the germline V gene. V was clipped by 6 bases and J by 7 bases, with 16 bases between them. The CDR3 DNA sequence: TGTGCCAGCAGCTTTTACTGGGCGGGTGAGCAGTACTTC. Its protein product is CASSFYWAGEQYF. Full variable domain (rest looked up from reference TRBV28 and TRBJ2-7): DVKVTQSSRYLVKRTGEKVFLECVQDMDHENMFWYRQDPGLGLRLIYFSYDVKMKEKGDIPEGYSVSREKKERFSLILESASTNQTSMYLCASSFYWAGEQYFGPGTRLTVT.

CDR3 in DNA: TGCAGCGCTAGGGACAGGGCGAACACTGAAGCTTTCTTT. This translates into CSARDRANTEAFF. The rearrangement links TRBV29-1 to TRBJ1-1; 9 nucleotides match TRBD1. The CDR3 sequence is 13 residues long. V was pared by 7 bases and J by 1 base, with 4 bases of the junction left unmatched. Germline CDR1 is SQVTM and CDR2 is ANQGSEA.

The chain uses TRBV5-6 and TRBJ2-7, with 7 bases that match TRBD2. Per germline, CDR1 SGHDT and CDR2 YYEEEE. Germline trimming cut 0 bases from V and 2 bases from J; bases unmatched to any gene: 2. The CDR3 covers 14 residues. CDR3 sequence: CASSLAGGAYEQYF. The CDR3 coding sequence is TGTGCCAGCAGCTTGGCGGGAGGTGCCTACGAGCAGTACTTC.

The rearrangement links TRBV6-4 to TRBJ1-5; 9 bases fit TRBD1. The CDR3 runs to 13 residues. Unmatched junction bases numbered 3, after V lost 7 bases and J lost 5 bases. Germline V gene lookup returns CDR1 MRHNA and CDR2 SNTAGT. CDR3 nucleotides: TGTGCCAGCACCAGACAGGGGGATCAGCCCCAGCATTTT. Translated, it gives CASTRQGDQPQHF.

A few counts support this clone. This sequence joins TRBV7-2 and TRBJ1-2, with 8 bases that match TRBD1. In germline, CDR1 is SGHTA, CDR2 FQGNSA. This CDR3 has 16 residues. Germline trimming cut 4 bases from V and 8 bases from J; bases unmatched to any gene: 15. CDR3 DNA: TGTGCCAGCAGCTCGGCCCTTCCAGGGGGCGCGGGGGGCTACACCTTC. It translates to CASSSALPGGAGGYTF.

The chain combines TRBV5-1 with TRBJ1-4, with unresolved D. CDR1 and CDR2 (germline): SGHRS, YFSETQ. CDR3 length: 13 amino acids. V lost 6 bases and J 5 bases, leaving 11 bases between the germline ends. CDR3 nucleotides: TGCGCCAGCAAACGGGGTTCGAATGAAAAACTGTTTTTT. Its protein product is CASKRGSNEKLFF.

The CDR3 spells CASSPLGQGGNYGYTF. CDR3 DNA: TGTGCCAGCAGCCCCCTGGGACAGGGGGGAAACTATGGCTACACCTTC. The genes are TRBV28 and TRBJ1-2, with 11 positions matching TRBD1. The CDR3 totals 16 residues. Germline V lookup: CDR1 MDHEN, CDR2 SYDVKM. V was clipped by 6 bases and J by 2 bases; unmatched bases: 8.

V and J are TRBV18 and TRBJ2-7; a weak D match, TRBD1 (5 bases). The germline V gene has CDR1 KGHSH and CDR2 LQKENI. V was pared by 0 bases and J by 3 bases, with 9 bases between. This CDR3 spans 14 amino acids. CDR3: CASSPPFDSYEQYF. CDR3 sequence (DNA): TGTGCCAGCTCACCACCCTTTGACAGCTACGAGCAGTACTTC.

The chain is built from TRBV5-4 and TRBJ1-2; 7 positions match TRBD1. V lost 0 bases to trimming and J lost 3 bases; unmatched junction nucleotides: 5. Per germline, CDR1 SGHNT and CDR2 YYREEE (reference sequence). The CDR3 has 15 amino acids. As DNA, the CDR3 is TGTGCCAGCAGCTTGGTCCCAGACAGGGACTATGGCTACACCTTC. Translation: CASSLVPDRDYGYTF.

The genes are TRBV19 and TRBJ1-2; D uncertain. V was pared by 3 bases and J by 0 bases, with 11 bases between. The CDR3 is 15 amino acids. Germline values: CDR1 LNHDA, CDR2 SQIVND (reference sequence). This CDR3 reads CASSIGWITNYGYTF. In DNA, the CDR3 is TGTGCCAGTAGTATCGGGTGGATAACTAACTATGGCTACACCTTC.

The CDR3 nucleotides are TGTGCCAGCAGCCGAACAGGGGTGGATGGCTACACCTTC. Amino acid sequence: CASSRTGVDGYTF. The chain has TRBV28 and TRBJ1-2; TRBD1 aligns across 7 bases. J gave up 6 bases and V 6 bases, and 7 bases lay outside the gene matches. Looked up from germline, CDR1 is MDHEN and CDR2 is SYDVKM. CDR3 length equals 13 residues.

V gene TRBV7-2 combines with J gene TRBJ2-1, with 10 bases identical to TRBD2. The trim removed 3 bases at V and 5 bases at J, leaving 4 bases unmatched. CDR1 SGHTA and CDR2 FQGNSA come from the germline V gene. CDR3 length equals 15 residues. CDR3 nucleotides: TGTGCCAGCAGCTTCCCAACTAGCGGGGACAATGAGCAGTTCTTC. This sequence encodes CASSFPTSGDNEQFF.

The chain couples TRBV13 to TRBJ2-3; 7 bases agree with TRBD1. V dropped 5 bases and J dropped 2; count of bases not matched to a gene: 16. Germline V gene data show CDR1 as PRHDT and CDR2 as FYEKMQ (reference sequence). The CDR3 length is 18 residues. This chain's CDR3 is CASSRFRGQKGLTDTQYF. DNA for the CDR3: TGTGCCAGCAGCCGTTTTAGGGGACAGAAAGGGCTCACAGATACGCAGTATTTT. The full variable domain, completed using reference TRBV13 and TRBJ2-3, is AAGVIQSPRHLIKEKRETATLKCYPIPRHDTVYWYQQGPGQDPQFLISFYEKMQSDKGSIPDRFSAQQFSDYHSELNMSSLELGDSALYFCASSRFRGQKGLTDTQYFGPGTRLTVL.